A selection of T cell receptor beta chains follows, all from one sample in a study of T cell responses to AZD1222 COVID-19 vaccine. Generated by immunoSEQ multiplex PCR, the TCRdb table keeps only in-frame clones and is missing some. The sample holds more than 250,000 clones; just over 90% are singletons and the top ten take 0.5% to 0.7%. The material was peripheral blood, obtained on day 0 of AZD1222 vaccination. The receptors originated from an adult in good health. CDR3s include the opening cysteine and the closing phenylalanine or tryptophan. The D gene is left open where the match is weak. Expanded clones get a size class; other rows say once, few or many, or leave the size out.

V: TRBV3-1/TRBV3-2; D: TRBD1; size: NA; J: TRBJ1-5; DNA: TGTGCCAGCAGCCGTACAGGGGGAAGTCAGCCCCAGCATTTT; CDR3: CASSRTGGSQPQHF
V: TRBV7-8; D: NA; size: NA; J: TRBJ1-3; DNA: TGTGCCAGCAGCTCCCGGGACAACTCTGGAAACACCATATATTTT; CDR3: CASSSRDNSGNTIYF
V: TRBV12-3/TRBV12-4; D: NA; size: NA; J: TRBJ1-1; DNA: TGTGCCAGCAGTCCGACAGGGAACACTGAAGCTTTCTTT; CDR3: CASSPTGNTEAFF
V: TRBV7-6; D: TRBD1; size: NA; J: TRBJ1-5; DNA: TGTGCCAGCAGCTTAGCGGGGGCAGGGGGTCAGCCCCAGCATTTT; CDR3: CASSLAGAGGQPQHF
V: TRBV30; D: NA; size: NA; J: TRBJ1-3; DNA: TGTGCACATTGGACGGCGCGTGGAAACACCATATATTTT; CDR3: CAHWTARGNTIYF
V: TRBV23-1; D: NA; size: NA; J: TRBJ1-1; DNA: TGCGCCAGCAGTCAATCAGGACAGATTTGGAACACTGAAGCTTTCTTT; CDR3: CASSQSGQIWNTEAFF
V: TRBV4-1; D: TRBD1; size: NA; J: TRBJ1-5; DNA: TGCGCCAGCAGCCAATCGGGACAGGGCGGAAGACAGCCCCAGCATTTT; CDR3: CASSQSGQGGRQPQHF
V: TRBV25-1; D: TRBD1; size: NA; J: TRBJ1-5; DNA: TGTGCCAGCAGTACAGGGGATATTCAGCCCCAGCATTTT; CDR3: CASSTGDIQPQHF
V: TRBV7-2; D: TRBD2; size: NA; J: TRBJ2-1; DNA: TGTGCCAGCAGCTTTTGGACTAGCGGCCGGCCCAATGAGCAGTTCTTC; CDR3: CASSFWTSGRPNEQFF
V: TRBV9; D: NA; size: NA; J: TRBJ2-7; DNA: TGTGCCAGCAGCGTGGGGGGCAGCTCCTACGAGCAGTACTTC; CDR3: CASSVGGSSYEQYF
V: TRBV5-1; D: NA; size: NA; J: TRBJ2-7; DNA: TGCGCCAGCAGCTTAGCAGGGGCCGTCAACTACGAGCAGTACTTC; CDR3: CASSLAGAVNYEQYF
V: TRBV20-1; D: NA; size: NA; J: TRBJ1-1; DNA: TGCAGTGCTAGTCTCCAGGGAAGAGTGACTGAAGCTTTCTTT; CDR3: CSASLQGRVTEAFF
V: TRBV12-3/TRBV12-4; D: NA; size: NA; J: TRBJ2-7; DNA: TGTGCCAGCAGTCCCACCGTTGTAGAGCAGTACTTC; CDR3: CASSPTVVEQYF
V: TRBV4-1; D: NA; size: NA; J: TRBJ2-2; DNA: TGCGCCAGCAGCCAAGATGGCAGACCCACCGGGGAGCTGTTTTTT; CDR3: CASSQDGRPTGELFF
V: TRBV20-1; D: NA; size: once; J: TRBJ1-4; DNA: TGCAGTGCTAGTCCTCAGGGAATAGGTGAAAAACTGTTTTTT; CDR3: CSASPQGIGEKLFF
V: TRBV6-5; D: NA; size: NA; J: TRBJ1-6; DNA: TGTGCCAGCGGTAGCTCCTATAATTCACCCCTCCACTTT; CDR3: CASGSSYNSPLHF
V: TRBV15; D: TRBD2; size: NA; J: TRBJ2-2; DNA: TGTGCCACCAGCCGGGGGGGAGACACCGGGGAGCTGTTTTTT; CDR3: CATSRGGDTGELFF
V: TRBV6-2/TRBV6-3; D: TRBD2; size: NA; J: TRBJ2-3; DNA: TGTGCCAGCAGCCCATCCCTAGCGGTCGACACAGATACGCAGTATTTT; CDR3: CASSPSLAVDTDTQYF
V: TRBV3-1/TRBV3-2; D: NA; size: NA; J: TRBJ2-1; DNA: TGTGCCAGCAGCCCGCTCGCCGGCAATGAGCAGTTCTTC; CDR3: CASSPLAGNEQFF
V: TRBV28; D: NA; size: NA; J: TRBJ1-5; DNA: TGTGCCAGCAGTTTATCTGGACAGCCCCAGCATTTT; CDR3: CASSLSGQPQHF
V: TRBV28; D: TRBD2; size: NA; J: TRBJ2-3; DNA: TGTGCCAGCAGTTTATGGGGGTTTCGGCTAGCGGGGAGCACAGATACGCAGTATTTT; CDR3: CASSLWGFRLAGSTDTQYF
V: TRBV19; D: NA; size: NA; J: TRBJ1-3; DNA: TGTGCCAGTAGTGTCAGGGATGCGTACGGAAACACCATATATTTT; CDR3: CASSVRDAYGNTIYF
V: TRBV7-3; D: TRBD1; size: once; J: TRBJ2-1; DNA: TGTGCCAGCAGCCCCGGGACAGGGGGCAGAGAGCAGTTCTTC; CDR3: CASSPGTGGREQFF
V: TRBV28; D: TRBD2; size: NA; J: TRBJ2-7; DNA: TGTGCCAGCAGTTTAGGGCTAGCGGGGACCTACGAGCAGTACTTC; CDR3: CASSLGLAGTYEQYF
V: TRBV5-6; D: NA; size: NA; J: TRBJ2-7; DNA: TGTGCCAGCAGCCCCCTGGAGGGGGGCATTGTTTACGAGCAGTACTTC; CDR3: CASSPLEGGIVYEQYF
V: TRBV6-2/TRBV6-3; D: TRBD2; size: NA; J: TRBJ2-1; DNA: TGTGCCAGCAGTTACGGGGTCCACGGTTTAGCGGGAGGGCCTTCCAATGAGCAGTTCTTC; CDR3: CASSYGVHGLAGGPSNEQFF
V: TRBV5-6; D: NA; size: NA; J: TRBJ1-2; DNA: TGTGCCAGCAGCTTGGCCTCACTGCCGGGCACCTTC; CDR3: CASSLASLPGTF
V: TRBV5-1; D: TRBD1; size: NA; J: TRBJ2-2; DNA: TGCGCCAGCAGCTTGACAGGGGGCCTGGTGGCCGGGGAGCTGTTTTTT; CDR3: CASSLTGGLVAGELFF
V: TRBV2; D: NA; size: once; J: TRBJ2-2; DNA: TGTGCCAGCAGTGAAGCGTCGCGGCGGAACACCGGGGAGCTGTTTTTT; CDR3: CASSEASRRNTGELFF
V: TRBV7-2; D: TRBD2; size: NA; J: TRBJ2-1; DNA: TGTGCCAGCAGCTCGCATCAACATAGCGGGGGGGAGCAGTTCTTC; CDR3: CASSSHQHSGGEQFF
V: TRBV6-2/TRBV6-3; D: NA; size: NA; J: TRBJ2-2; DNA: TGTGCCAGCAGTTACACGGGGGCGACGGTCGGGGAGCTGTTTTTT; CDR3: CASSYTGATVGELFF
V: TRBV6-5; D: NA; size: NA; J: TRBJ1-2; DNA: TGTGCCAGCAGTCGAGGGGATAGGTCTTATGGCTACACCTTC; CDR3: CASSRGDRSYGYTF
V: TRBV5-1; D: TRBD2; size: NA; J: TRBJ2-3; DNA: TGCGCCAGCAGCTTGGTGGTTAGCGGGGGGGGCCCAGATACGCAGTATTTT; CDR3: CASSLVVSGGGPDTQYF
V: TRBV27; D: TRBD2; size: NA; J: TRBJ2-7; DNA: TGTGCCAGCAGTCCTGGGACTAGCGGGAGGGCCGGCGAGCAGTACTTC; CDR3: CASSPGTSGRAGEQYF
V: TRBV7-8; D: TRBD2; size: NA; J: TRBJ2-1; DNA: TGTGCCAGCAGCTCTGGGAAGACTAGCCGTTACAATGAGCAGTTCTTC; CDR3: CASSSGKTSRYNEQFF
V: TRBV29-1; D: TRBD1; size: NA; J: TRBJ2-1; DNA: TGCAGCATGGGGGGACAGGGGTGGAATGAGCAGTTCTTC; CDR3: CSMGGQGWNEQFF
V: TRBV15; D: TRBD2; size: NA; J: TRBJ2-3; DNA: TGTGCCACCAGCAGACTAGCGGGGGATACAGATACGCAGTATTTT; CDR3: CATSRLAGDTDTQYF
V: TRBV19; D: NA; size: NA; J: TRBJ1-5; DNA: TGTGCCAGTCATGGGGTGGGAAATAGCAATCAGCCCCAGCATTTT; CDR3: CASHGVGNSNQPQHF
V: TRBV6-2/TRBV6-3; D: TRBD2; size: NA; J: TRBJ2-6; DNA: TGTGCCAGCAGTACCCGCGGGGGTGGGGCCAACGTCCTGACTTTC; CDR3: CASSTRGGGANVLTF
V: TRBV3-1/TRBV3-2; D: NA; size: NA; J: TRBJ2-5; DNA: TGTGCCAGCAGCGTCGACTTGCAGAAGACCCAGTACTTC; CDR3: CASSVDLQKTQYF
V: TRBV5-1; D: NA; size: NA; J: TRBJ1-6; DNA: TGCGCCAGCAGCTTGGGCAGGGGTGATTCACCCCTCCACTTT; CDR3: CASSLGRGDSPLHF
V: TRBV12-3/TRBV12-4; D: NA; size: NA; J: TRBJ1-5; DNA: TGTGCCAGCAGCCTGACGGGGAATCAGCCCCAGCATTTT; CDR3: CASSLTGNQPQHF
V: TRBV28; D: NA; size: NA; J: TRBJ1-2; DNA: TGTGCCAGCAGCCGTGGGGGCCTGAACTATGGCTACACCTTC; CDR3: CASSRGGLNYGYTF
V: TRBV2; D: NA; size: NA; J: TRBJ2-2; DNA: TGTGCCAGCAGTGAGTCACGGTCCACCGGGGAGCTGTTTTTT; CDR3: CASSESRSTGELFF
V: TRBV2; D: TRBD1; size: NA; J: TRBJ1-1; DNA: TGTGCCAGTGGGACAGAGACGAACACTGAAGCTTTCTTT; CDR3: CASGTETNTEAFF
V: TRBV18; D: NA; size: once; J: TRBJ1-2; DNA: TGTGCCAGCTCACCGGGACGGGGCTACACCTTC; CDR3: CASSPGRGYTF
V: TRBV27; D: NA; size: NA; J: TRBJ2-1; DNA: TGTGCCAGCAGTCCACAAAACAACAATGAGCAGTTCTTC; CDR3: CASSPQNNNEQFF
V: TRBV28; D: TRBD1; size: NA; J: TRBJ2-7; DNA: TGTGCCAGCAGTATTCTCAGGGGGCACTACGAGCAGTACTTC; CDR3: CASSILRGHYEQYF
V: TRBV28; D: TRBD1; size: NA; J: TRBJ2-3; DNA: TGTGCCAGCAGTGGGACAGGGCCAGATACGCAGTATTTT; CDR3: CASSGTGPDTQYF
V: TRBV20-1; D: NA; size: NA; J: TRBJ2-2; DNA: TGCAGTGCCGGTTCCGGGGAGCTGTTTTTT; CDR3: CSAGSGELFF
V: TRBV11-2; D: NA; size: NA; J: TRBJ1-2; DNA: TGTGCCAGCAGCCCCCCCCGGGACGGCTATGGCTACACCTTC; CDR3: CASSPPRDGYGYTF